What follows are 29 T cell receptor beta chains derived from one specimen sequenced in a study of CD8+ T cells in alopecia areata. In each case, RNA was isolated and then reverse transcribed into cDNA as the sequencing template. Produced via immunoSEQ multiplex PCR; TCRdb's table is partial and in-frame only. The sample carries 45,000 to 70,000 clones, around 96% recorded once. Sequencing was performed on CD8+ T cells sorted from blood, taken at week 0. These receptors originate from a human donor with alopecia areata.

This clone was counted once. V and J are TRBV27 and TRBJ2-7, with D unresolved. From germline, CDR1 is MNHEY and CDR2 SMNVEV (reference sequence). The CDR3 runs 14 residues. The germline V and J ends were trimmed by 2 bases and 7 bases, with 15 bases remaining between them. This CDR3 is CASSLRAGQLEQYF. The CDR3 DNA sequence: TGTGCCAGCAGTTTACGGGCCGGGCAATTGGAGCAGTACTTC.

The V call is TRBV7-9, the J call TRBJ2-1; D is possibly TRBD1 or TRBD2 (5 bases each). Germline CDR1 SEHNR, CDR2 FQNEAQ (reference sequence). Trimming removed 5 bases from V and 7 bases from J, with 9 bases in between. CDR3 size: 12 residues. The CDR3 loop reads CASSAWGNEQFF. CDR3 nucleotide sequence: TGTGCCAGCAGCGCTTGGGGGAATGAGCAGTTCTTC. Variable domain in full (rest from reference TRBV7-9 and TRBJ2-1): DTGVSQNPRHKITKRGQNVTFRCDPISEHNRLYWYRQTLGQGPEFLTYFQNEAQLEKSRLLSDRFSAERPKGSFSTLEIQRTEQGDSAMYLCASSAWGNEQFFGPGTRLTVL.

The genes are TRBV5-8 and TRBJ2-7; D is possibly TRBD2 (5 bases). The CDR3 has 13 residues. Germline CDR1 SGHTS, CDR2 YDEGEE. V was clipped by 2 bases and J by 3 bases, with 9 bases between them. The CDR3 sequence: CASSFRGDYEQYF. CDR3 sequence (DNA): TGTGCCAGCAGCTTTCGGGGAGACTACGAGCAGTACTTC.

The chain employs TRBV4-2 and TRBJ2-3; TRBD2 aligns across 10 bases. This CDR3 region has 20 residues. V lost 0 bases to trimming and J lost 3 bases; unmatched junction nucleotides: 15. The germline CDR1 and CDR2 sequences are LGHNA and YNFKEQ. The CDR3 nucleotides are TGTGCCAGCAGCCAAGATCGGATTAGCGGGGGGCCATATCCTACAGATACGCAGTATTTT. As protein: CASSQDRISGGPYPTDTQYF.

Only one count was recorded for this clone. The chain uses TRBV7-2 and TRBJ2-5, with D possibly TRBD2 on 7 matching bases. CDR1 SGHTA and CDR2 FQGNSA come from the germline V gene. Trimming stripped 5 bases from V and 4 bases from J, with 20 bases between. The length of the CDR3 is 16 residues. CDR3 coding DNA: TGTGCCAGCAGCCCGCAGGGGCGGGGGCCGGGAGAGACCCAGTACTTC. This gives the protein CASSPQGRGPGETQYF. Using reference TRBV7-2 and TRBJ2-5 for the parts outside the CDR3, the full variable domain is GAGVSQSPSNKVTEKGKDVELRCDPISGHTALYWYRQSLGQGLEFLIYFQGNSAPDKSGLPSDRFSAERTGGSVSTLTIQRTQQEDSAVYLCASSPQGRGPGETQYFGPGTRLLVL.

This chain uses TRBV25-1 with TRBJ2-5; D gene ambiguous. The closer fit of TRBJ2-7 to the DNA end suggests the J call may be wrong. This CDR3 comprises 14 residues. Germline V gene data show CDR1 as MGHDK and CDR2 as SYGVNS. The CDR3 is CASSERQSSYEQYF. The CDR3 nucleotides read TGTGCCAGCAGTGAACGCCAAAGCTCCTACGAGCAGTACTTC.

J is TRBJ2-7 and V is TRBV29-1, with D perhaps matching TRBD1 (6 bases). The V gene's germline CDR1 is SQVTM and CDR2 ANQGSEA. The CDR3 covers 13 residues. Trimming removed 3 bases from V and 5 bases from J, with 14 bases in between. This CDR3 is CSVELGAGHEQYF. CDR3 bases: TGCAGCGTTGAGTTGGGGGCCGGCCACGAGCAGTACTTC.

The chain carries TRBV11-3 and TRBJ2-7; 11 bases fit TRBD1. The CDR3 is 15 amino acids. The ends lost 4 bases at V and 0 bases at J; junction bases unmatched: 2. In germline, CDR1 is SGHNT, CDR2 YENEEA. The DNA of the CDR3 is TGTGCCAGCAGCTCCGGGACAGGGGGCTCCTACGAGCAGTACTTC. Residues: CASSSGTGGSYEQYF.

CDR3 bases: TGTGCCAGCAGTTGGGCGGGGGAAGGTGAAGCTTTCTTT. Translation: CASSWAGEGEAFF. The chain carries TRBV27 and TRBJ1-1; TRBD1 is a possible D gene (5 bases). CDR3 length equals 13 residues. Trimming cost V 4 bases and J 7 bases, with 13 bases left between them. The germline V gene encodes CDR1 MNHEY and CDR2 SMNVEV (reference sequence).

CDR3 coding DNA: TGTGCCTGGACCAACGAGGACGCTGAAGCTTTCTTT. Protein product: CAWTNEDAEAFF. The V call is TRBV30, the J call TRBJ1-1; D gene ambiguous. V lost 4 bases and J 6 bases, leaving 12 bases between the germline ends. The CDR3 totals 12 residues. CDR1 and CDR2 from the germline V gene are GTSNPN and SVGIG (reference sequence).

The genes are TRBV5-1 and TRBJ1-2; D remains ambiguous. The CDR3 is made up of 14 amino acids. V lost 1 base and J lost 0, with 7 bases in between. From germline, CDR1 is SGHRS and CDR2 YFSETQ. Written as DNA, the CDR3 is TGCGCCAGCAGCTTGAACAGCGCTAACTATGGCTACACCTTC. Translation: CASSLNSANYGYTF. The full variable domain, completed using reference TRBV5-1 and TRBJ1-2, is KAGVTQTPRYLIKTRGQQVTLSCSPISGHRSVSWYQQTPGQGLQFLFEYFSETQRNKGNFPGRFSGRQFSNSRSEMNVSTLELGDSALYLCASSLNSANYGYTFGSGTRLTVV.

The chain carries TRBV13 and TRBJ2-7; D unresolved. Looked up from germline, CDR1 is PRHDT and CDR2 is FYEKMQ (reference sequence). This CDR3 contains 12 residues. Trimming removed 5 bases from V and 3 bases from J, with 8 bases in between. In DNA form, the CDR3 reads TGTGCCAGCAGCCTCAGCTACTACGAGCAGTACTTC. Translation: CASSLSYYEQYF.

The chain employs TRBV4-2 and TRBJ2-7; 7 bases align to TRBD1. This CDR3 region has 16 residues. The V segment lost 2 bases and the J segment 5 bases; nucleotides outside the gene matches: 12. Germline CDR1 is LGHNA and CDR2 is YNFKEQ. The CDR3 region is CASSQTVGGEVHEQYF. Written as DNA, the CDR3 is TGTGCCAGCAGCCAAACGGTAGGGGGCGAAGTCCACGAGCAGTACTTC.

The rearrangement uses TRBV6-4 and TRBJ2-3, with 8 bases identical to TRBD2. The V and J ends lost 0 bases and 1 base, in that order; junction bases with no gene match: 0. The CDR3 is 15 amino acids. Per the germline V gene, CDR1 is MRHNA and CDR2 is SNTAGT. The CDR3, as DNA: TGTGCCAGCAGTGACTCGCGGGGGGGCACAGATACGCAGTATTTT. Encoded protein: CASSDSRGGTDTQYF.

This clone was counted a single time. The chain uses TRBV6-5 and TRBJ1-5; no reliable D call. V was pared by 6 bases and J by 11 bases, with 11 bases between. CDR3 size: 11 residues. Germline V gives CDR1 MNHEY, CDR2 SVGAGI. The CDR3, as DNA: TGTGCCAGCAGCCGTAGCGCGTCCCAGCATTTT. Protein product: CASSRSASQHF.

The genes are TRBV5-4 and TRBJ1-6; D is uncertain. This CDR3 is 12 amino acids long. V lost 2 bases and J 5 bases, leaving 2 bases between the germline ends. Germline V CDR1 and CDR2: SGHNT, YYREEE (reference sequence). This chain's CDR3 is CASSFNNSPLHF. CDR3 nucleotide sequence: TGTGCCAGCAGCTTCAATAATTCACCCCTCCACTTT.

The chain links TRBV4-3 to TRBJ1-2; 7 nucleotides line up with TRBD1. Germline CDR1 and CDR2: LGHNA and YSLEER. This CDR3 spans 18 amino acids. V shed 0 bases and J 0 bases; nucleotides not matched to a gene: 10. DNA of the CDR3: TGCGCCAGCAGCCAAGATGGGCACAGGGGTATGGCTAACTATGGCTACACCTTC. Translated: CASSQDGHRGMANYGYTF.

This chain links TRBV7-9 with TRBJ2-4; D possibly corresponds to TRBD2 (5 bases). V was trimmed by 4 bases and J by 13 bases, leaving 14 bases between them. Germline CDR1 SEHNR, CDR2 FQNEAQ (reference sequence). CDR3 size: 12 residues. For the CDR3, the DNA is TGTGCCAGCAGCTCCGGGTCCACGGGGCAGTACTTC. This translates into CASSSGSTGQYF.

V usage is TRBV7-9 and J usage is TRBJ1-2, with 11 bases matching TRBD1. The ends lost 6 bases at V and 6 bases at J; junction bases unmatched: 9. Germline V lookup: CDR1 SEHNR, CDR2 FQNEAQ (reference sequence). The CDR3 loop spans 15 amino acids. The CDR3 DNA is TGTGCCAGCAGTTCCACTCGGACAGGGGGCAATGGCTACACCTTC. As protein: CASSSTRTGGNGYTF.

The CDR3 bases are TGTGCCATCAGTGCGTCCCTCGGAGATACGCAGTATTTT. It is translated as CAISASLGDTQYF. The chain links TRBV10-3 to TRBJ2-3, with D hard to call. Germline lookup yields CDR1 ENHRY and CDR2 SYGVKD. The length of the CDR3 is 13 residues. V lost 4 bases, J lost 5 bases, and 10 bases lay in between.

With respect to this clone: The same CDR3 arises from other DNA sequences in this sample as well. The J gene is TRBJ2-7, the V gene TRBV4-2; 11 bases are a match to TRBD1. V shed 3 bases and J 1 base; nucleotides not matched to a gene: 5. The CDR3 runs 16 residues. Germline V gene lookup returns CDR1 LGHNA and CDR2 YNFKEQ. The CDR3 DNA is TGTGCCAGCAGCCAGGAAGGACAGGGGGCTTCCTACGAGCAGTACTTC. It is translated as CASSQEGQGASYEQYF.

The table lists this clone with a count of one. V and J are TRBV4-3 and TRBJ2-7, with 7 nucleotides matching TRBD1. The germline V gene has CDR1 LGHNA and CDR2 YSLEER. J gave up 3 bases and V 1 base, and 6 bases lay outside the gene matches. There are 15 residues in the CDR3. DNA of the CDR3: TGCGCCAGCAGCCAAGCCCCGGGACAGCTCTACGAGCAGTACTTC. Translated, it gives CASSQAPGQLYEQYF.

V usage is TRBV5-7 and J usage is TRBJ2-1, with TRBD2 matching 15 bases. TRBV5-7 is labeled an ORF, and its function is uncertain. V lost 4 bases and J lost 8; bases outside the gene matches: 10. The CDR3 extends over 17 amino acids. DNA for the CDR3: TGTGCCAGCAGCGGAGGACTAGCGGGGGGGCTAAGGGATGAGCAGTTCTTC. Translated, it gives CASSGGLAGGLRDEQFF.

This clone was seen only once. The chain joins TRBV7-9 to TRBJ2-6; D is unclear. V gave up 5 bases and J gave up 1 base, with 9 bases separating them. The CDR3 has 15 residues. Germline lookup yields CDR1 SEHNR and CDR2 FQNEAQ (reference sequence). The CDR3, as DNA: TGTGCCAGCAGCATCGCAGTTTCTGGGGCCAACGTCCTGACTTTC. Translated, it gives CASSIAVSGANVLTF. The variable domain in full, completed from reference TRBV7-9 and TRBJ2-6, reads DTGVSQNPRHKITKRGQNVTFRCDPISEHNRLYWYRQTLGQGPEFLTYFQNEAQLEKSRLLSDRFSAERPKGSFSTLEIQRTEQGDSAMYLCASSIAVSGANVLTFGAGSRLTVL.

The chain joins TRBV2 to TRBJ2-7, with 8 bases identical to TRBD1. The CDR3 contains 15 residues. V trimming: 7 bases; J trimming: 5 bases; junction bases outside the gene matches: 13. CDR1 is SNHLY, CDR2 FYNNEI, per germline. The chain's CDR3 is CASITGQGLSNEQYF. As DNA, the CDR3 is TGTGCCAGCATCACAGGACAGGGATTAAGCAACGAGCAGTACTTC.

A single count supports this clone. This chain joins TRBV7-9 and TRBJ2-6; D unclear. V was cut by 5 bases and J by 0 bases, with 8 bases left in between. Germline assignment: CDR1 SEHNR and CDR2 FQNEAQ (reference sequence). CDR3 length: 15 residues. CDR3 sequence reads: CASSPGFSGANVLTF. CDR3 sequence (DNA): TGTGCCAGCAGCCCAGGCTTCTCTGGGGCCAACGTCCTGACTTTC.

This clone was picked up one time. The rearrangement joins TRBV27 to TRBJ2-2; 8 bases are a match to TRBD2. The length of the CDR3 is 15 residues. V lost 5 bases and J lost 7; bases outside the gene matches: 9. The germline V gene encodes CDR1 MNHEY and CDR2 SMNVEV (reference sequence). This CDR3 is CASSTLGGAYGELFF. For the CDR3, the DNA is TGTGCCAGCAGTACGCTCGGGGGGGCCTACGGGGAGCTGTTTTTT.

The V call is TRBV19, the J call TRBJ2-2; a possible D gene is TRBD1 (6 bases). The CDR3 length is 12 residues. Trimming removed 6 bases from V and 6 bases from J, with 8 bases in between. Germline CDR1 and CDR2: LNHDA and SQIVND (reference sequence). In DNA, the CDR3 is TGTGCCAGTAGAGGGGGAGCCGGGGAGCTGTTTTTT. This encodes CASRGGAGELFF.

The chain couples TRBV13 to TRBJ2-1; D ambiguous. The CDR3 consists of 15 residues. Germline values: CDR1 PRHDT, CDR2 FYEKMQ (reference sequence). V shed 0 bases and J shed 2 bases, with 8 bases lying between them. This CDR3 is CASSLGQSTYNEQFF. The CDR3 DNA reads TGTGCCAGCAGCTTAGGGCAGTCGACCTACAATGAGCAGTTCTTC.